This passage covers 2 T cell receptor beta chains from one sample sequenced in a study of cytomegalovirus exposure and HLA in healthy donors. The protocol was immunoSEQ multiplex PCR, while the TCRdb copy is restricted to in-frame clones and leaves out a portion. In the table there are about 310,000 clones, around 90% of which are singletons. The sequencing input was PBMCs. The receptors here all came from a man aged 30 to 45 in good health and CMV-seronegative.

This chain connects TRBV28 to TRBJ1-5; the D gene is possibly TRBD1 (6 bases). Trimming pared 5 bases from V and 7 bases from J, leaving 9 bases between. The CDR3 extends over 12 amino acids. CDR1 MDHEN and CDR2 SYDVKM come from the germline V gene. The CDR3: CASSQRGQPQHF. CDR3 DNA: TGTGCCAGCAGTCAAAGGGGGCAGCCCCAGCATTTT.

The V gene is TRBV7-8, the J gene TRBJ1-2; D gene uncertain. The V end lost 2 bases, the J end lost 0 bases, and 10 bases lay between the germline ends. CDR1 is SGHVS, CDR2 FQNEAQ, per germline. This CDR3 is 15 amino acids long. The CDR3 DNA reads TGTGCCAGCAGCTTAACTCCAGGATCTAACTATGGCTACACCTTC. Its translation is CASSLTPGSNYGYTF.